The 13 T cell receptor beta chains below all came from one sample that was sequenced in a study of T cell responses to AZD1222 COVID-19 vaccine. TCRdb's table, derived via immunoSEQ multiplex PCR, lists solely in-frame clones and lacks some. This table holds some 150,000 clones, about 90% found once. This specimen consisted of peripheral blood, obtained 28 days after the second dose of the MenACWY control vaccine. Receptors were obtained from an adult who received the MenACWY meningococcal vaccine as a control.

This clone appeared once. V and J are TRBV18 and TRBJ2-2; D is ambiguous. The CDR3 sequence is 12 residues long. V lost 6 bases and J lost 2, with 4 bases in between. The germline CDR1 and CDR2 sequences are KGHSH and LQKENI. The DNA of the CDR3 is TGTGCCAGCTCCCATAACACCGGGGAGCTGTTTTTT. It is translated as CASSHNTGELFF.

The sample holds one count of this clone. V and J are TRBV7-9 and TRBJ1-1, with D unresolved. The CDR3 has 13 amino acids. Trimming stripped 3 bases from V and 2 bases from J, with 7 bases between. From germline, CDR1 is SEHNR and CDR2 FQNEAQ (reference sequence). The CDR3 region has the DNA TGTGCCAGCAGCTTGCACGGAAACACTGAAGCTTTCTTT. This translates into CASSLHGNTEAFF.

The chain employs TRBV11-2 and TRBJ1-2; D gene ambiguous. Trimming pared 1 base from V and 4 bases from J, leaving 7 bases between. CDR3 length: 13 residues. CDR1 SGHAT and CDR2 FQNNGV come from the germline V gene. This CDR3 is CASSLVGIYGYTF. The CDR3 DNA follows: TGTGCCAGCAGCTTAGTAGGGATCTATGGCTACACCTTC.

The J gene is TRBJ1-1, the V gene TRBV27; D is possibly TRBD1 (5 bases). CDR1 is MNHEY and CDR2 is SMNVEV in the germline V gene (reference sequence). The CDR3 totals 15 residues. V dropped 6 bases and J dropped 4 bases, with 18 bases sitting between them. DNA of the CDR3: TGTGCCAGCAGCCACTCCGGGGGTTCGAGCACTGAAGCTTTCTTT. Translation gives CASSHSGGSSTEAFF.

This chain joins TRBV5-6 and TRBJ1-2; D uncertain. Germline CDR1 and CDR2: SGHDT and YYEEEE. V was trimmed by 4 bases and J by 5 bases, leaving 9 bases between them. The CDR3 length is 12 residues. CDR3 DNA: TGTGCCAGCAGCCTACGATTTTATGGCTACACCTTC. It translates to CASSLRFYGYTF.

The chain combines TRBV4-1 with TRBJ1-5; D is uncertain. Germline CDR1 reads MGHRA; CDR2 reads YSYEKL. Trimming stripped 4 bases from V and 5 bases from J, with 15 bases between. The length of the CDR3 is 15 residues. The CDR3 DNA is TGCGCCAGCAGCCCCTGGCTCCGAGCTCATCAGCCCCAGCATTTT. This sequence encodes CASSPWLRAHQPQHF.

The gene calls are TRBV7-3 and TRBJ1-2, with D tentatively TRBD1 (5 bases). Germline V gene sequence: CDR1 SGHTA, CDR2 FQGTGA. Trimming took off 4 bases at V and 4 bases at J, with 10 bases between the two ends. CDR3 length: 13 amino acids. CDR3 sequence reads: CASSYDGTYGYTF. CDR3 nucleotides: TGTGCCAGCAGCTACGACGGGACCTATGGCTACACCTTC. Together with reference TRBV7-3 and TRBJ1-2, the CDR3 gives the full variable domain: GAGVSQTPSNKVTEKGKYVELRCDPISGHTALYWYRQSLGQGPEFLIYFQGTGAADDSGLPNDRFFAVRPEGSVSTLKIQRTERGDSAVYLCASSYDGTYGYTFGSGTRLTVV.

This clone turned up a few times. This sequence joins TRBV10-2 and TRBJ2-7, with D perhaps matching TRBD2 (6 bases). The CDR3 loop spans 14 amino acids. The V gene's germline CDR1 is WSHSY and CDR2 SAAADI. Trimming cost V 3 bases and J 2 bases, with 11 bases left between them. CDR3: CASSDGGRTYEQYF. CDR3 DNA: TGCGCCAGCAGTGATGGGGGGAGGACCTACGAGCAGTACTTC.

CDR3: CASSPQEGGETQYF. The CDR3 DNA reads TGTGCCAGCTCCCCCCAAGAGGGTGGAGAGACCCAGTACTTC. V usage is TRBV18 and J usage is TRBJ2-5, with TRBD2 as a possible D gene (5 bases). CDR1 KGHSH and CDR2 LQKENI come from the germline V gene. The CDR3 is made up of 14 amino acids. V was trimmed by 6 bases and J by 4 bases, leaving 15 bases between them.

A single count supports this clone. The genes are TRBV27 and TRBJ2-7; the D gene could be TRBD1 or TRBD2 (5 bases each). The CDR3 loop spans 14 amino acids. Trimming pared 4 bases from V and 2 bases from J, leaving 12 bases between. The germline gives CDR1 MNHEY, CDR2 SMNVEV (reference sequence). CDR3 DNA: TGTGCCAGCAGTTCCGGGGCGCTAACCTACGAGCAGTACTTC. It translates to CASSSGALTYEQYF.

The genes are TRBV5-6 and TRBJ2-2; D is ambiguous. The length of the CDR3 is 14 residues. CDR1 is SGHDT and CDR2 is YYEEEE in the germline V gene. Trimming cost V 4 bases and J 5 bases, with 12 bases left between them. CDR3 in DNA: TGTGCCAGCAGCGAAACCGGTCGGACCGGGGAGCTGTTTTTT. This encodes CASSETGRTGELFF.

This clone was observed a few times. V and J are TRBV5-5 and TRBJ2-1; D might be TRBD1 (6 bases). Trimming pared 2 bases from V and 0 bases from J, leaving 12 bases between. This CDR3 region has 16 residues. Germline lookup yields CDR1 SGHKS and CDR2 YYEKEE (reference sequence). The CDR3 loop reads CASSLQGFGSYNEQFF. The CDR3 region has the DNA TGTGCCAGCAGCTTACAGGGATTCGGCTCCTACAATGAGCAGTTCTTC.

The rearrangement uses TRBV7-9 and TRBJ1-1; D is undetermined. The CDR3 runs to 15 residues. CDR1 and CDR2 (germline): SEHNR, FQNEAQ (reference sequence). Trimming stripped 1 base from V and 7 bases from J, with 16 bases between. The CDR3 protein is CASSLEFGRIGEAFF. The CDR3, as DNA: TGTGCCAGCAGCTTAGAGTTCGGGAGGATTGGTGAAGCTTTCTTT. The full variable domain, rest sourced from reference TRBV7-9 and TRBJ1-1, is DTGVSQNPRHKITKRGQNVTFRCDPISEHNRLYWYRQTLGQGPEFLTYFQNEAQLEKSRLLSDRFSAERPKGSFSTLEIQRTEQGDSAMYLCASSLEFGRIGEAFFGQGTRLTVV.